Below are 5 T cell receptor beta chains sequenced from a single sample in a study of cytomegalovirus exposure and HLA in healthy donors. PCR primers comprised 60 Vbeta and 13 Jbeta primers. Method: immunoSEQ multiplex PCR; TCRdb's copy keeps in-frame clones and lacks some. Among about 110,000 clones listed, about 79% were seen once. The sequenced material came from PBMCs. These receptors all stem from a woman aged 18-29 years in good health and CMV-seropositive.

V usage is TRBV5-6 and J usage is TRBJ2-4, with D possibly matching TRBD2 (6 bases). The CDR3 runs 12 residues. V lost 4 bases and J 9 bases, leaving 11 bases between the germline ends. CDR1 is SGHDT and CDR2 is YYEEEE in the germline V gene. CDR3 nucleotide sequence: TGTGCCAGCAGCCATAGGGGAGGCATTCAGTACTTC. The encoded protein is CASSHRGGIQYF. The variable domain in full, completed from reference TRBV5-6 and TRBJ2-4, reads DAGVTQSPTHLIKTRGQQVTLRCSPKSGHDTVSWYQQALGQGPQFIFQYYEEEERQRGNFPDRFSGHQFPNYSSELNVNALLLGDSALYLCASSHRGGIQYFGAGTRLSVL.

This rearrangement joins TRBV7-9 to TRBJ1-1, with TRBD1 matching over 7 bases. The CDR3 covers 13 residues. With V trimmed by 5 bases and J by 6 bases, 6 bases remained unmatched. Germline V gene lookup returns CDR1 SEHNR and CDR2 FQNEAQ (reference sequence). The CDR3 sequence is CASSPTGSPEAFF. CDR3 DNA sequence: TGTGCCAGCAGCCCGACAGGGAGCCCTGAAGCTTTCTTT.

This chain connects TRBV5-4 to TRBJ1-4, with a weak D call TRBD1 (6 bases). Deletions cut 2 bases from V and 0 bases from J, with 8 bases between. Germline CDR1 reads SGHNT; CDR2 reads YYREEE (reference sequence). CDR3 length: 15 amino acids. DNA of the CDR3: TGTGCCAGCAGCTTCACAGGGACAACTAATGAAAAACTGTTTTTT. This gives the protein CASSFTGTTNEKLFF.

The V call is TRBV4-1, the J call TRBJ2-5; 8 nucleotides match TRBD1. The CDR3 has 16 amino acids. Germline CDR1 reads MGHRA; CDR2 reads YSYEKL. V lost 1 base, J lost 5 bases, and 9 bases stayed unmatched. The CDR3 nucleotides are TGCGCCAGCAGCCAAGTGGGGACAGGAGACTGGGAGACCCAGTACTTC. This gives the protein CASSQVGTGDWETQYF.

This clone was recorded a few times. CDR3 loop: CASNHRAGGHQPQHF. As DNA, the CDR3 is TGTGCCAGTAACCACAGGGCAGGGGGCCATCAGCCCCAGCATTTT. This chain connects TRBV19 to TRBJ1-5, with 8 bases aligning to TRBD1. Germline V CDR1 and CDR2: LNHDA, SQIVND (reference sequence). The ends lost 7 bases at V and 5 bases at J; junction bases unmatched: 10. The CDR3 runs to 15 residues.